Each of the 18 T cell receptor beta chains below was sequenced from the same sample in a study of CD4 T cells in relation to SARS-CoV-2 and coronaviruses (dated by TCRdb to 2020 to 2022). CD4+ T cells from unexposed donors were collected before the COVID-19 pandemic (2011-2018). The EasySep CD4+ T cell isolation kit was used to isolate CD4+ T cells once the cultures had run for about 11 days. Libraries were made using the immunoSEQ multiplex PCR assay. The clones in this table, taken by TCRdb from immuneACCESS, are in-frame only. Not every clone is retained; where verified, under half of the shortfall comes from an unresolved V gene, and the cause of the rest is unknown. Present in this sample are roughly 25,000 clones, more than 65% of which were seen just once. The top ten constitute roughly 10% of the sample. The antigens for these receptors are not known. Material for sequencing was CD4+ T cells from PBMCs, cultured in vitro. Source of these receptors: a human donor in good health.

V and J are TRBV19 and TRBJ1-5; D is unclear. The CDR3 length is 14 residues. V was trimmed by 6 bases and J by 4 bases, leaving 13 bases between them. From germline, CDR1 is LNHDA and CDR2 SQIVND (reference sequence). CDR3 coding DNA: TGTGCCAGTAGCCGGTCGGAGTTAAATCAGCCCCAGCATTTT. Encoded protein: CASSRSELNQPQHF.

V gene TRBV6-5 combines with J gene TRBJ1-4, with 7 bases matching TRBD1. The CDR3 has 15 amino acids. The V segment lost 6 bases and the J segment 6 bases; nucleotides outside the gene matches: 10. CDR1 is MNHEY and CDR2 is SVGAGI in the germline V gene. DNA of the CDR3: TGTGCCAGCAGAACTACAGGGGTCCAGGATGAAAAACTGTTTTTT. As protein: CASRTTGVQDEKLFF.

CDR3 loop: CASSSGAGGKYEQYF. CDR3 sequence (DNA): TGTGCCAGCAGCTCCGGAGCGGGGGGGAAATACGAGCAGTACTTC. V and J are TRBV7-2 and TRBJ2-7; 10 positions match TRBD2. The CDR3 sequence is 15 residues long. The junction had 7 bases not matched to a gene; V was cut back by 4 bases and J by 4 bases. Per germline, CDR1 SGHTA and CDR2 FQGNSA.

The V call is TRBV7-9, the J call TRBJ2-7, with D unclear. V was cut by 5 bases and J by 4 bases, with 9 bases left in between. This CDR3 region has 12 residues. CDR1 and CDR2 (germline): SEHNR, FQNEAQ (reference sequence). The CDR3 loop is CASSPARYEQYF. DNA for the CDR3: TGTGCCAGCAGCCCCGCAAGGTACGAGCAGTACTTC.

The chain employs TRBV6-4 and TRBJ2-2; D assignment may be TRBD1 or TRBD2 (5 bases each). The germline V gene encodes CDR1 MRHNA and CDR2 SNTAGT. The CDR3 sequence is 15 residues long. V gave up 8 bases and J gave up 1 base, with 14 bases separating them. The chain's CDR3 is CASRRGGVNTGELFF. In DNA form, the CDR3 reads TGTGCCAGCCGGCGTGGGGGTGTGAACACCGGGGAGCTGTTTTTT.

This clone showed up just once. This chain uses TRBV20-1 with TRBJ2-7, with 7 bases that match TRBD1. V gave up 3 bases and J gave up 3 bases; unmatched junction bases: 11. The CDR3 length is 15 residues. Germline V gene lookup returns CDR1 DFQATT and CDR2 SNEGSKA (reference sequence). CDR3 sequence: CSASQEGGNNYEQYF. The CDR3 DNA sequence: TGCAGTGCTAGTCAGGAAGGGGGCAATAACTACGAGCAGTACTTC.

This clone was found a few times. V and J are TRBV5-1 and TRBJ1-5, with D maybe TRBD1 (6 bases). Deletions cut 0 bases from V and 7 bases from J, with 11 bases between. The CDR3 is made up of 14 amino acids. CDR1 and CDR2 from the germline V gene are SGHRS and YFSETQ. In DNA, the CDR3 is TGCGCCAGCAGCTTGGGAGGGGGTGACCAGCCCCAGCATTTT. Translating it yields CASSLGGGDQPQHF.

This chain joins TRBV6-2 or TRBV6-3 and TRBJ2-7, with TRBD2 matching over 13 bases. The CDR3 loop spans 16 amino acids. Germline CDR1 and CDR2: MNHEY and SVGEGT. V gave up 0 bases and J gave up 4 bases; unmatched junction bases: 3. The CDR3 coding sequence is TGTGCCAGCAGTTACTCGGGACTAGCGGGATTTTACGAGCAGTACTTC. Its translation: CASSYSGLAGFYEQYF.

The table lists this clone with a few counts. The chain uses TRBV7-4 and TRBJ1-1; D not certain. V lost 3 bases and J lost 7, with 6 bases in between. This CDR3 has 11 residues. Germline CDR1 reads SGHVT; CDR2 reads SQSDAQ. CDR3 coding DNA: TGTGCCAGCAGCTTCTCATTTGAAGCTTTCTTT. Translation gives CASSFSFEAFF.

V usage is TRBV3-1 (or the pseudogene TRBV3-2) and J usage is TRBJ1-5; the D is unclear. Germline CDR1 reads LGHDT; CDR2 reads YNNKEL (reference sequence). This CDR3 region has 13 residues. V shed 0 bases and J shed 4 bases, with 4 bases lying between them. The CDR3 loop is CASSQEPNQPQHF. DNA for the CDR3: TGTGCCAGCAGCCAAGAACCGAATCAGCCCCAGCATTTT.

This clone is a singleton in its sample. The gene calls are TRBV5-6 and TRBJ1-1, with TRBD1 identical over 8 bases. The CDR3 consists of 16 residues. The germline V gene has CDR1 SGHDT and CDR2 YYEEEE. Germline trimming cut 4 bases from V and 0 bases from J; bases unmatched to any gene: 8. CDR3 DNA sequence: TGTGCCAGCAGCCAAGGGACAGGCCTCATGAACACTGAAGCTTTCTTT. Its translation: CASSQGTGLMNTEAFF.

The genes are TRBV6-2 or TRBV6-3 and TRBJ2-3; 7 positions agree with TRBD1. Germline CDR1 and CDR2: MNHEY and SVGEGT. This CDR3 region has 16 residues. V lost 0 bases, J lost 6 bases, and 9 bases stayed unmatched. The CDR3: CASSYSGTAQMDTQYF. CDR3 DNA: TGTGCCAGCAGTTACTCCGGGACAGCACAAATGGATACGCAGTATTTT.

The chain uses TRBV14 and TRBJ2-7, with a tentative D call TRBD1 (6 bases). With 6 bases removed from V and 3 bases from J, the gap between germline ends came to 15 bases. CDR1 and CDR2 (germline): SGHDN, FVKESK. The CDR3 contains 14 residues. The CDR3 spells CASRRLRDNYEQYF. CDR3 coding DNA: TGTGCCAGCAGGCGACTACGGGACAACTACGAGCAGTACTTC.

The chain is built from TRBV19 and TRBJ1-2; D is perhaps TRBD1 (6 bases). There are 14 residues in the CDR3. Deletions cut 9 bases from V and 4 bases from J, with 18 bases between. Germline lookup yields CDR1 LNHDA and CDR2 SQIVND (reference sequence). The CDR3 coding sequence is TGTGCCAGCCAAGGACAGAATGTTGGCTATGGCTACACCTTC. It specifies CASQGQNVGYGYTF.

The chain couples TRBV21-1 to TRBJ2-7; the listed D gene, TRBD1, was not tested against the DNA. TRBV21-1 is a pseudogene. This CDR3 has 16 residues. CDR3 protein: CASSKPRTEIPYEQYF. CDR3 nucleotide sequence: TGTGCCAGCAGCAAACCCCGGACAGAGATTCCCTACGAGCAGTACTTC.

The rearrangement joins TRBV5-6 to TRBJ2-1; D gene unclear. This CDR3 has 12 residues. The germline CDR1 and CDR2 sequences are SGHDT and YYEEEE. V was trimmed by 0 bases and J by 12 bases, leaving 10 bases between them. DNA for the CDR3: TGTGCCAGCAGCTTGGTCCCCCTGGGGCAGTTCTTC. Protein: CASSLVPLGQFF.

This chain links TRBV3-1 (or the pseudogene TRBV3-2) with TRBJ1-6; 8 nucleotides agree with TRBD1. The CDR3 is 14 amino acids. From germline, CDR1 is LGHDT and CDR2 YNNKEL (reference sequence). V trimming: 3 bases; J trimming: 9 bases; junction bases outside the gene matches: 4. CDR3 in amino acids: CASSHGQGSSPLHF. CDR3 DNA: TGTGCCAGCAGCCACGGACAGGGCAGTTCACCCCTCCACTTT.

V gene TRBV6-5 combines with J gene TRBJ1-4, with 7 bases aligning to TRBD1. Germline V CDR1 and CDR2: MNHEY, SVGAGI. Germline trimming cut 6 bases from V and 7 bases from J; bases unmatched to any gene: 8. The CDR3 spans 14 residues. The CDR3 reads CASSSGGRVEKLFF. The DNA for the CDR3 is TGTGCCAGCAGCTCAGGGGGTCGAGTTGAAAAACTGTTTTTT.